The rows below give T cell receptor beta chains drawn from one sample of a study of regulatory T cells in long-lasting Graves disease. TCRdb reprocessed the multiplex PCR reads via MiXCR and lists one record per CDR3 protein. In the table there are 510,000 or so distinct CDR3 sequences, 9.5% to 15% of which are singletons. The data also belong to a second study, concerning T cells in Graves' hyperthyroidism and ophthalmopathy.

This sample comprised peripheral blood mononuclear cells (PBMCs), obtained at new diagnosis, from a patient treated with antithyroid drugs. These receptors were taken from a woman aged 30 to 39 with Graves disease. The CDR3 runs from the conserved cysteine through the conserved F or W. D genes are given only for firm matches. Clone sizes are given selectively: once, few, many, or a class where the clone is expanded.

clone_size j_call d_call v_call cdr3_aa cdr3_nt
NA TRBJ1-1 TRBD1 TRBV6-1 CATPSPRWTGREKNTEAFF TGTGCCACCCCGTCCCCGAGATGGACAGGGAGGGAAAAGAACACTGAAGCTTTCTTT
many TRBJ2-7 NA TRBV2 CASRGPGLYEQYF TGTGCCAGCAGGGGACCAGGGCTCTACGAGCAGTACTTC
many TRBJ2-2 TRBD2 TRBV12-3/TRBV12-4 CASSRGLAGVSSSGELFF TGTGCCAGCAGCCGGGGACTAGCGGGAGTGTCGTCGTCCGGGGAGCTGTTTTTT
many TRBJ2-7 NA TRBV30 CAWSPPIPGRLFSYEQYF TGTGCCTGGAGTCCTCCGATTCCAGGACGGTTGTTCTCCTACGAGCAGTACTTC
many TRBJ1-4 NA TRBV29-1 CSVEDQGSGKLFF TGCAGCGTTGAAGATCAGGGATCCGGAAAACTGTTTTTT
NA TRBJ1-5 TRBD1 TRBV15 CATSRQGGGNQPQHF TGTGCCACCAGCAGACAGGGGGGCGGCAATCAGCCCCAGCATTTT
many TRBJ1-1 TRBD1 TRBV5-4 CASSLGQTTGEAFF TGTGCCAGCAGCTTGGGCCAAACGACAGGGGAGGCTTTCTTT
many TRBJ1-1 NA TRBV12-3/TRBV12-4 CASSLLAANTEAFF TGTGCCAGCAGTTTATTGGCAGCCAACACTGAAGCTTTCTTT
many TRBJ1-1 NA TRBV7-2 CASSLARSGEAFF TGTGCCAGCAGCTTAGCGCGCTCAGGTGAAGCTTTCTTT
many TRBJ1-5 NA TRBV7-8 CASSLFVTDNQPQHF TGTGCCAGCAGCTTATTTGTAACGGATAATCAGCCCCAGCATTTT
few TRBJ2-1 TRBD2 TRBV28 CASSLDLLAGNINEQFF TGTGCCAGCAGTTTAGACCTCCTAGCGGGGAACATCAATGAGCAGTTCTTC
many TRBJ1-1 NA TRBV10-2 CASSDVDTEAFF TGCGCCAGCAGTGACGTGGACACTGAAGCTTTCTTT
NA TRBJ2-7 NA TRBV6-1 CASSLRSLRDITRFQYF TGTGCCAGCAGCCTACGTTCCCTCCGGGACATCACCAGATTTCAGTACTTC
many TRBJ2-1 TRBD2 TRBV3-1 CASSQVRTSVYNEQFF TGTGCCAGCAGCCAAGTGAGGACTAGCGTTTACAATGAGCAGTTCTTC
NA TRBJ2-7 TRBD2 TRBV7-9 CASSFWTSGEYEQYF TGTGCCAGCAGCTTCTGGACTAGCGGAGAGTACGAGCAGTACTTC
few TRBJ1-3 NA TRBV20-1 CSARGAGMGNTIYF TGCAGTGCTAGAGGGGCGGGCATGGGAAACACCATATATTTT
many TRBJ2-7 NA TRBV6-2/TRBV6-3 CASSYQGSYEQYF TGTGCCAGCAGTTACCAGGGCTCCTACGAGCAGTACTTC
many TRBJ2-1 NA TRBV28 CASRLGLSNEQFF TGTGCCAGCAGGTTGGGACTTTCCAATGAGCAGTTCTTC
many TRBJ1-1 TRBD1 TRBV28 CASSPWGTGRTEAFF TGTGCCAGCAGTCCTTGGGGGACAGGGAGGACTGAAGCTTTCTTT
NA TRBJ2-7 NA TRBV5-1 CASSLDIGSSYEQYF TGCGCCAGCAGCTTGGATATCGGCAGTTCCTACGAGCAGTACTTC
many TRBJ2-2 NA TRBV6-1 CASTGHTTGELFF TGTGCCAGCACCGGACACACCACCGGGGAGCTGTTTTTT
many TRBJ2-2 NA TRBV20-1 CSLRASRGTGELFF TGCAGTCTTCGGGCTAGCAGGGGCACCGGGGAGCTGTTTTTT
many TRBJ2-7 NA TRBV6-1 CASSGAESSYEQYF TGTGCCAGCAGTGGGGCGGAGAGCTCCTACGAGCAGTACTTC
many TRBJ1-5 NA TRBV3-1 CASSQAGVNQPQHF TGTGCCAGCAGCCAAGCGGGGGTTAATCAGCCCCAGCATTTT
few TRBJ2-7 TRBD2 TRBV19 CASSIDHGGSSYEQYF TGTGCCAGTAGTATAGATCATGGCGGGAGCTCCTACGAGCAGTACTTC
few TRBJ1-6 NA TRBV14 CASSQTRQATYNSPLHF TGTGCCAGCAGCCAGACGAGACAGGCCACCTATAATTCACCCCTCCACTTT
many TRBJ2-7 TRBD2 TRBV27 CASSLSSGRLSYEQYF TGTGCCAGCAGTTTATCCAGCGGGAGGCTGTCCTACGAGCAGTACTTC
few TRBJ1-4 NA TRBV18 CASSPQGMGEKLFF TGTGCCAGCTCACCACAGGGGATGGGTGAAAAACTGTTTTTT
many TRBJ1-1 NA TRBV19 CASSNQGRGGSTEAFF TGTGCCAGTAGTAATCAGGGGCGTGGAGGATCTACTGAAGCTTTCTTT
many TRBJ2-3 NA TRBV29-1 CSVGIGYSTDTQYF TGCAGCGTGGGGATAGGGTACAGCACAGATACGCAGTATTTT
many TRBJ1-1 NA TRBV7-8 CASSLIAQGSVAFF TGTGCCAGCAGCTTAATCGCCCAGGGGTCGGTAGCTTTCTTT
NA TRBJ2-7 NA TRBV6-2/TRBV6-3 CASSRPYEQYF TGTGCCAGCAGTAGACCGTACGAGCAGTACTTC
NA TRBJ2-1 NA TRBV29-1 CSVEPSGRDEQFF TGCAGCGTTGAGCCCTCAGGTCGGGATGAGCAGTTCTTC
few TRBJ1-2 NA TRBV20-1 CSARDLGGDGYGYTF TGCAGTGCTAGAGATCTGGGAGGGGACGGCTATGGCTACACCTTC
many TRBJ1-3 NA TRBV10-3 CASKGSGNTIYF TGTGCCAGCAAGGGTTCTGGAAACACCATATATTTT
many TRBJ2-7 NA TRBV7-2 CASSLSRARSYEQYF TGTGCCAGCAGCTTGTCGCGGGCTCGCTCCTACGAGCAGTACTTC
few TRBJ1-1 NA TRBV7-9 CASSPWGMNTEAFF TGTGCCAGCAGCCCTTGGGGGATGAACACTGAAGCTTTCTTT
many TRBJ1-1 TRBD1 TRBV3-1 CASSRLAGGTEAFF TGTGCCAGCAGCCGCCTTGCAGGGGGAACTGAAGCTTTCTTT
few TRBJ2-4 NA TRBV7-2 CASSLLSPGHIQYF TGTGCCAGCAGCTTACTTAGCCCCGGGCACATTCAGTACTTC
few TRBJ1-1 NA TRBV9 CASSVVTGVNTEAFF TGTGCCAGCAGCGTAGTGACAGGCGTAAACACTGAAGCTTTCTTT
many TRBJ1-1 NA TRBV2 CASRTDLNTEAFF TGTGCCAGCAGGACCGACCTGAACACTGAAGCTTTCTTT
many TRBJ1-1 TRBD1 TRBV27 CASSSPGQGRTEAFF TGTGCCAGCAGTTCCCCGGGACAGGGTCGCACTGAAGCTTTCTTT
many TRBJ2-1 NA TRBV7-8 CASSLFSSSYNEQFF TGTGCCAGCAGCTTATTCAGCTCCTCCTACAATGAGCAGTTCTTC
NA TRBJ2-3 NA TRBV27 CASSFFASTDTQYF TGTGCCAGCAGTTTCTTCGCTAGCACAGATACGCAGTATTTT
NA TRBJ2-4 NA TRBV10-2 CASIYSLSKNIQYF TGCGCCAGCATCTATAGTTTATCAAAAAACATTCAGTACTTC
many TRBJ2-7 NA TRBV29-1 CSVDQGYEQYF TGCAGCGTTGACCAGGGATACGAGCAGTACTTC